The 19 T cell receptor beta chains reported below all come from one sample, sequenced in a study of blood T cell repertoires in COVID-19. Some clones are missing from TCRdb's copy, which holds only in-frame ones; the method was immunoSEQ multiplex PCR. The sample lists 30,000 to 35,000 clones, around 88% occurring once. Sequencing was performed on peripheral blood. These receptors all come from a woman in her 70s with active COVID-19.

This chain links TRBV7-7 with TRBJ2-1, with D possibly being TRBD1 (6 bases). Trimming stripped 1 base from V and 7 bases from J, with 14 bases between. The length of the CDR3 is 15 residues. Germline-derived CDR1 and CDR2 are SSHAT and FNYEAQ (reference sequence). CDR3 DNA: TGTGCCAGCAGCTTAGGGGCAGGGGCCCCGAATGAGCAGTTCTTC. Translation gives CASSLGAGAPNEQFF.

This chain connects TRBV9 to TRBJ1-2; D perhaps matches TRBD1 (6 bases). CDR3 length equals 15 residues. V was clipped by 4 bases and J by 3 bases, with 16 bases between them. From germline, CDR1 is SGDLS and CDR2 YYNGEE. Written as DNA, the CDR3 is TGTGCCAGCAGCCCCCGGGGGGGCGCCGACTATGGCTACACCTTC. The encoded protein is CASSPRGGADYGYTF.

The V and J genes are TRBV4-3 and TRBJ2-2; 11 bases fit TRBD2. Germline-derived CDR1 and CDR2 are LGHNA and YSLEER. V gave up 7 bases and J gave up 7 bases; unmatched junction bases: 11. The CDR3 length is 16 residues. CDR3 residues: CASTPNSGGAGGELFF. The CDR3 DNA follows: TGCGCCAGCACACCTAATAGCGGGGGGGCCGGCGGGGAGCTGTTTTTT.

This rearrangement joins TRBV27 to TRBJ2-7, with 12 bases identical to TRBD1. Germline V gene lookup returns CDR1 MNHEY and CDR2 SMNVEV (reference sequence). After removal of 8 bases from V and 2 bases from J, the junction contained 1 base not matched to a gene. The CDR3 consists of 13 residues. The CDR3 bases are TGTGCCAGCGGGACAGGGGGCCCCTACGAGCAGTACTTC. Its translation is CASGTGGPYEQYF.

The chain joins TRBV5-6 to TRBJ1-5; 7 bases align to TRBD1. The V gene's germline CDR1 is SGHDT and CDR2 YYEEEE. J lost 2 bases, V lost 4 bases, and 12 bases had no gene match. The CDR3 is 17 residues long. The CDR3 loop reads CASSRIDRDVGNQPQHF. The CDR3 DNA sequence: TGTGCCAGCAGCAGGATTGACAGGGATGTAGGCAATCAGCCCCAGCATTTT.

This clone appeared a single time. The chain joins TRBV11-2 to TRBJ2-1; 13 bases agree with TRBD2. This CDR3 region has 16 residues. V gave up 4 bases and J gave up 7 bases; unmatched junction bases: 7. Germline loops: CDR1 SGHAT, CDR2 FQNNGV. CDR3 DNA: TGTGCCAGCAGCTACGGACTAGCGGGGGCGGGTAATGAGCAGTTCTTC. It translates to CASSYGLAGAGNEQFF.

The chain is built from TRBV5-1 and TRBJ1-2; 10 bases map to TRBD1. The V gene's germline CDR1 is SGHRS and CDR2 YFSETQ. The trim removed 0 bases at V and 4 bases at J, leaving 6 bases unmatched. The CDR3 consists of 16 residues. The CDR3 nucleotides are TGCGCCAGCAGCTTGGCCCTGGGACAGGGGTCCTATGGCTACACCTTC. Translating gives CASSLALGQGSYGYTF.

This clone has just a few counts. The V call is TRBV2, the J call TRBJ1-1; D remains unclear. V was trimmed by 7 bases and J by 6 bases, leaving 9 bases between them. The CDR3 spans 11 residues. Germline V gene lookup returns CDR1 SNHLY and CDR2 FYNNEI. The CDR3 reads CASTLRAEAFF. CDR3 nucleotides: TGTGCCAGCACCCTGAGGGCTGAAGCTTTCTTT.

The chain links TRBV11-2 to TRBJ1-1; a weak D match, TRBD1 (5 bases). V lost 5 bases and J lost 5, with 9 bases in between. Germline values: CDR1 SGHAT, CDR2 FQNNGV. This CDR3 contains 12 residues. Written as DNA, the CDR3 is TGTGCCAGCAGCCCTAGGGGAACTGAAGCTTTCTTT. Protein: CASSPRGTEAFF.

V is TRBV7-9 and J is TRBJ1-5; weak D call: TRBD1 (5 bases). This CDR3 spans 13 amino acids. Germline CDR1 reads SEHNR; CDR2 reads FQNEAQ (reference sequence). The V end was cut by 5 bases, the J end by 6 bases, with 11 bases between. As DNA, the CDR3 is TGTGCCAGCAGCCCGGACACCTCTCAGCCCCAGCATTTT. This encodes CASSPDTSQPQHF. The complete variable domain, with remaining parts taken from reference TRBV7-9 and TRBJ1-5, reads DTGVSQNPRHKITKRGQNVTFRCDPISEHNRLYWYRQTLGQGPEFLTYFQNEAQLEKSRLLSDRFSAERPKGSFSTLEIQRTEQGDSAMYLCASSPDTSQPQHFGDGTRLSIL.

The V gene is TRBV7-9, the J gene TRBJ2-7; TRBD1 matches 7 bases. The CDR3 is 14 residues long. The V gene's germline CDR1 is SEHNR and CDR2 FQNEAQ (reference sequence). Trimming cost V 7 bases and J 7 bases; bases outside gene matches: 13. As DNA, the CDR3 is TGTGCCAGCACCCTTACGACAGGGCCGGGGGAGCAGTACTTC. Translated, it gives CASTLTTGPGEQYF.

The J gene is TRBJ2-1, the V gene TRBV6-5, with 15 bases matching TRBD2. The CDR3 sequence is 13 residues long. The V gene end was trimmed by 10 bases and the J gene end by 9 bases; junction bases not matched to a gene: 4. Germline V gene lookup returns CDR1 MNHEY and CDR2 SVGAGI. CDR3 nucleotide sequence: TGTGCCACCCGGACTAGCGGGGGGGGTGAGCAGTTCTTC. As protein: CATRTSGGGEQFF.

The chain recombines TRBV7-3 with TRBJ2-1; no firm D call. Trimming cost V 5 bases and J 8 bases, with 13 bases left between them. The germline gives CDR1 SGHTA, CDR2 FQGTGA. CDR3 size: 13 residues. The CDR3 here is CASSTRTQDEQFF. In DNA, the CDR3 is TGTGCCAGCAGCACACGTACGCAAGATGAGCAGTTCTTC.

The chain carries TRBV2 and TRBJ2-7; the D gene is possibly TRBD2 (6 bases). Looked up from germline, CDR1 is SNHLY and CDR2 is FYNNEI. CDR3 length: 13 amino acids. The V gene lost 4 bases and the J gene lost 6 bases, with 13 bases spanning the gap. The CDR3 nucleotides read TGTGCCAGCAGTGCTTGGCGGGGAAGCGAGCAGTACTTC. Its protein is CASSAWRGSEQYF.

This clone showed up just a few times. This chain uses TRBV5-1 with TRBJ1-4, with D unclear. The V end lost 1 base, the J end lost 5 bases, and 9 bases lay between the germline ends. The length of the CDR3 is 14 residues. The germline V gene encodes CDR1 SGHRS and CDR2 YFSETQ. CDR3 DNA sequence: TGCGCCAGCAGCTTGACTAATAAAAATGAAAAACTGTTTTTT. It specifies CASSLTNKNEKLFF.

This chain links TRBV11-2 with TRBJ2-3, with 13 bases that match TRBD2. This CDR3 has 17 amino acids. Unmatched junction bases numbered 9, after V lost 7 bases and J lost 2 bases. Germline V gene lookup returns CDR1 SGHAT and CDR2 FQNNGV. DNA for the CDR3: TGTGCCAGCACCTCCCCCACTAGCGGGGGGGCCACAGATACGCAGTATTTT. Amino acids: CASTSPTSGGATDTQYF.

The rearrangement uses TRBV4-1 and TRBJ1-1; no definite D call. The CDR3 covers 16 residues. V lost 0 bases to trimming and J lost 6 bases, with 17 bases between them. Germline V gene lookup returns CDR1 MGHRA and CDR2 YSYEKL. The CDR3 sequence is CASSQDGRVKGAEAFF. The DNA of the CDR3 is TGCGCCAGCAGCCAAGATGGGAGGGTAAAGGGCGCTGAAGCTTTCTTT.

The gene calls are TRBV7-2 and TRBJ1-2, with 8 bases that match TRBD1. CDR3 size: 14 residues. J gave up 4 bases and V 5 bases, and 6 bases lay outside the gene matches. CDR1 and CDR2 (germline): SGHTA, FQGNSA. The CDR3 nucleotides read TGTGCCAGCAGCCCAGGGGGCGCAGTCTATGGCTACACCTTC. Translating gives CASSPGGAVYGYTF.

The chain employs TRBV7-2 and TRBJ1-2, with D unclear. This CDR3 is built from 12 residues. Trimming removed 1 base from V and 4 bases from J, with 4 bases in between. Germline V gene data show CDR1 as SGHTA and CDR2 as FQGNSA. In nucleotides, the CDR3 is TGTGCCAGCAGCTTAGTCAGCTATGGCTACACCTTC. Translated, it gives CASSLVSYGYTF.